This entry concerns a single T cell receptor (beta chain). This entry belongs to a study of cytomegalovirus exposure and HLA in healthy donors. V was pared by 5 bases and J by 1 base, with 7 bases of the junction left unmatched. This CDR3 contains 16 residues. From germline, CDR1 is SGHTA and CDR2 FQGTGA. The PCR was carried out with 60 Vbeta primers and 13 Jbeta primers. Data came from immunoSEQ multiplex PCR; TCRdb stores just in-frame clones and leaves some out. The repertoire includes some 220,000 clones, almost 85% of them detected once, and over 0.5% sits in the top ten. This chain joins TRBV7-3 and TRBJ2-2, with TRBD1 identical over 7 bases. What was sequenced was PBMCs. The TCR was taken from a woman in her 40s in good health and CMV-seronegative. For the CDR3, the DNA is TGTGCCAGCAGCCGACAGGGCCATAAGAACACCGGGGAGCTGTTTTTT. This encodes CASSRQGHKNTGELFF.